These 10 T cell receptor beta chains were all obtained from the same sample, sequenced in a study of cytomegalovirus exposure and HLA in healthy donors. With 60 Vbeta and 13 Jbeta primers, the PCR was carried out. Measured with immunoSEQ multiplex PCR; TCRdb has only the in-frame clones, and not every one. Its listing shows some 70,000 clones. Sequencing was performed on PBMCs. These receptors all stem from a middle-aged man in good health and CMV-seronegative.

The genes are TRBV7-9 and TRBJ2-1; D is uncertain. V shed 5 bases and J shed 4 bases, with 15 bases lying between them. Germline V gene sequence: CDR1 SEHNR, CDR2 FQNEAQ (reference sequence). The CDR3 covers 15 residues. The CDR3 is CASSETRVGYNEQFF. CDR3 bases: TGTGCCAGCAGCGAAACCCGAGTTGGTTACAATGAGCAGTTCTTC.

CDR3 nucleotides: TGTGCCAGCAGTCCGGACAGGGGCCGGACCCTCTACGAGCAGTACTTC. The encoded protein is CASSPDRGRTLYEQYF. This chain connects TRBV5-6 to TRBJ2-7, with 9 nucleotides matching TRBD1. V shed 5 bases and J 3 bases; nucleotides not matched to a gene: 12. The CDR3 length is 16 residues. Germline V gene lookup returns CDR1 SGHDT and CDR2 YYEEEE.

The chain links TRBV18 to TRBJ2-7; a possible D gene is TRBD2 (6 bases). Trimming stripped 2 bases from V and 6 bases from J, with 17 bases between. Per germline, CDR1 KGHSH and CDR2 LQKENI. The CDR3 spans 15 residues. CDR3 sequence (DNA): TGTGCCAGCTCACCAGACGCCGGGGAGGTGAGCGAGCAGTACTTC. This encodes CASSPDAGEVSEQYF.

The V call is TRBV6-4, the J call TRBJ2-1, with a tentative D call TRBD2 (6 bases). The V and J ends lost 5 bases and 7 bases respectively, with 18 bases between them. Per germline, CDR1 MRHNA and CDR2 SNTAGT. The CDR3 runs 15 residues. CDR3 protein: CASSPAGTEVNEQFF. CDR3 in DNA: TGTGCCAGCAGTCCGGCCGGGACTGAAGTAAATGAGCAGTTCTTC.

This sequence joins TRBV5-1 and TRBJ2-5; 7 bases map to TRBD1. The germline CDR1 and CDR2 sequences are SGHRS and YFSETQ. The CDR3 spans 14 residues. J was trimmed by 3 bases and V by 4 bases; bases with no gene match: 6. Written as DNA, the CDR3 is TGCGCCAGCAGCCTACAGGGGTGGAAAGAGACCCAGTACTTC. Amino acids: CASSLQGWKETQYF.

The chain has TRBV10-3 and TRBJ2-7; 7 nucleotides line up with TRBD2. Losses at the gene ends were 4 bases for V and 0 bases for J; bases not matched to a gene: 6. CDR3 length equals 15 residues. Germline CDR1 and CDR2: ENHRY and SYGVKD. CDR3 sequence (DNA): TGTGCCATCAGTGTAGGCGGGGGAAGCTCCTACGAGCAGTACTTC. Protein: CAISVGGGSSYEQYF.

The chain employs TRBV29-1 and TRBJ2-1; tentative D call: TRBD2 (5 bases). The CDR3 covers 13 residues. Per germline, CDR1 SQVTM and CDR2 ANQGSEA. V dropped 5 bases and J dropped 5 bases, with 13 bases sitting between them. The CDR3 region is CSVRADTDNEQFF. In DNA form, the CDR3 reads TGCAGCGTTCGAGCGGATACCGACAATGAGCAGTTCTTC.

The chain links TRBV6-5 to TRBJ1-3; 10 bases agree with TRBD1. This CDR3 is 15 amino acids long. V gave up 2 bases and J gave up 4 bases; unmatched junction bases: 2. The germline CDR1 and CDR2 sequences are MNHEY and SVGAGI. The CDR3 DNA sequence: TGTGCCAGCAGTTACGACAGGGGGCCAGGAAACACCATATATTTT. As protein: CASSYDRGPGNTIYF.

The rearrangement links TRBV18 to TRBJ2-1, with D hard to call. Germline V gives CDR1 KGHSH, CDR2 LQKENI. The CDR3 contains 15 residues. The germline V and J ends were trimmed by 4 bases and 2 bases, with 12 bases remaining between them. CDR3 DNA sequence: TGTGCCAGCTCACTTAAATCCCCTCCCTACAATGAGCAGTTCTTC. Protein: CASSLKSPPYNEQFF.

The chain recombines TRBV7-9 with TRBJ1-1; 7 bases agree with TRBD1. The germline CDR1 and CDR2 sequences are SEHNR and FQNEAQ (reference sequence). This CDR3 region has 15 residues. The V gene end was trimmed by 1 base and the J gene end by 2 bases; junction bases not matched to a gene: 4. The CDR3 loop reads CASSLEGQLNTEAFF. DNA for the CDR3: TGTGCCAGCAGCTTAGAGGGACAGCTCAACACTGAAGCTTTCTTT. Full variable domain (remainder filled in from reference TRBV7-9 and TRBJ1-1): DTGVSQNPRHKITKRGQNVTFRCDPISEHNRLYWYRQTLGQGPEFLTYFQNEAQLEKSRLLSDRFSAERPKGSFSTLEIQRTEQGDSAMYLCASSLEGQLNTEAFFGQGTRLTVV.